The 12 T cell receptor beta chains below were found in one sample sequenced in a study of cytomegalovirus exposure and HLA in healthy donors. The PCR contained 60 Vbeta and 13 Jbeta primers. Here immunoSEQ multiplex PCR was the method, and the copy in TCRdb shows in-frame clones only, minus some. The sample holds about 180,000 clones, approximately 80% seen once. The sequencing input was PBMCs. Every receptor here comes from a man aged 55 to 70 in good health and CMV-seronegative.

This chain joins TRBV9 and TRBJ2-5, with D tentatively TRBD2 (5 bases). The V and J ends lost 2 bases and 4 bases respectively, with 15 bases between them. Per germline, CDR1 SGDLS and CDR2 YYNGEE. This CDR3 is 15 amino acids long. The chain's CDR3 is CASSVRAVGGETQYF. CDR3 nucleotides: TGTGCCAGCAGCGTCCGAGCGGTAGGAGGAGAGACCCAGTACTTC.

The chain recombines TRBV28 with TRBJ1-4; D unclear. The length of the CDR3 is 15 residues. CDR1 and CDR2 (germline): MDHEN, SYDVKM. V lost 6 bases to trimming and J lost 8 bases, with 19 bases between them. Written as DNA, the CDR3 is TGTGCCAGCAGCCTGCTCGGGAACCTTAGGGAAAAACTGTTTTTT. Its protein product is CASSLLGNLREKLFF.

The rearrangement links TRBV27 to TRBJ2-5, with D possibly being TRBD1 (7 bases). Trimming stripped 0 bases from V and 7 bases from J, with 15 bases between. The CDR3 is 15 residues long. Per germline, CDR1 MNHEY and CDR2 SMNVEV (reference sequence). The CDR3 DNA is TGTGCCAGCAGTTTATCGAAGGGGGCCGGGGGGACCCAGTACTTC. Translation: CASSLSKGAGGTQYF.

The gene calls are TRBV6-5 and TRBJ1-4, with TRBD1 identical over 7 bases. The V segment lost 4 bases and the J segment 3 bases; nucleotides outside the gene matches: 2. Germline CDR1 MNHEY, CDR2 SVGAGI. The CDR3 consists of 14 residues. In DNA, the CDR3 is TGTGCCAGCAGTTTTCAGGGGGCTAATGAAAAACTGTTTTTT. Translated, it gives CASSFQGANEKLFF.

The V and J genes are TRBV28 and TRBJ1-5, with D possibly being TRBD1 (6 bases). The germline V gene has CDR1 MDHEN and CDR2 SYDVKM. V gave up 9 bases and J gave up 0 bases, with 12 bases separating them. This CDR3 spans 14 amino acids. The CDR3 here is CASKTGYSNQPQHF. In nucleotides, the CDR3 is TGTGCCAGTAAGACAGGATATAGCAATCAGCCCCAGCATTTT. The full variable domain, its missing parts supplied by reference TRBV28 and TRBJ1-5, is DVKVTQSSRYLVKRTGEKVFLECVQDMDHENMFWYRQDPGLGLRLIYFSYDVKMKEKGDIPEGYSVSREKKERFSLILESASTNQTSMYLCASKTGYSNQPQHFGDGTRLSIL.

The chain links TRBV2 to TRBJ1-5; 8 bases are a match to TRBD1. Germline V lookup: CDR1 SNHLY, CDR2 FYNNEI. J gave up 0 bases and V 4 bases, and 5 bases lay outside the gene matches. The CDR3 runs to 16 residues. CDR3 protein: CASSGEDRDSNQPQHF. CDR3 sequence (DNA): TGTGCCAGCAGTGGGGAGGACAGGGATAGCAATCAGCCCCAGCATTTT.

This chain links TRBV7-2 with TRBJ2-7; 15 bases line up with TRBD2. V gave up 4 bases and J gave up 4 bases; unmatched junction bases: 2. Germline loops: CDR1 SGHTA, CDR2 FQGNSA. This CDR3 contains 15 residues. The CDR3 region has the DNA TGTGCCAGCAGCTCGGGACTAGCGGGAGGTTACGAGCAGTACTTC. The encoded protein is CASSSGLAGGYEQYF.

Here the CDR3 reads CASSPLAGVSYNEQFF. The DNA for the CDR3 is TGTGCCAGTAGTCCTCTAGCGGGAGTCTCCTACAATGAGCAGTTCTTC. J is TRBJ2-1 and V is TRBV19, with TRBD2 matching 10 bases. J lost 0 bases, V lost 5 bases, and 4 bases had no gene match. The CDR3 contains 16 residues. Germline V gene data show CDR1 as LNHDA and CDR2 as SQIVND (reference sequence).

This clone was picked up a small number of times. The gene calls are TRBV7-3 and TRBJ2-6; 9 bases map to TRBD1. This CDR3 contains 18 residues. J lost 1 base, V lost 2 bases, and 6 bases had no gene match. CDR1 and CDR2 (germline): SGHTA, FQGTGA. This chain's CDR3 is CASSLAGQGRSGANVLTF. Here the CDR3 DNA reads TGTGCCAGCAGCTTAGCGGGACAGGGCAGGTCTGGGGCCAACGTCCTGACTTTC. The entire variable domain, with the rest obtained from reference TRBV7-3 and TRBJ2-6, is as follows: GAGVSQTPSNKVTEKGKYVELRCDPISGHTALYWYRQSLGQGPEFLIYFQGTGAADDSGLPNDRFFAVRPEGSVSTLKIQRTERGDSAVYLCASSLAGQGRSGANVLTFGAGSRLTVL.

The V and J genes are TRBV4-3 and TRBJ2-1; TRBD1 matches at 8 bases. V was clipped by 0 bases and J by 8 bases; unmatched bases: 6. The germline V gene encodes CDR1 LGHNA and CDR2 YSLEER. The CDR3 totals 15 residues. As DNA, the CDR3 is TGCGCCAGCAGCCAAGATTCAGGACAGGGTTATGAGCAGTTCTTC. Encoded protein: CASSQDSGQGYEQFF.

The chain has TRBV30 and TRBJ2-3; 7 bases agree with TRBD2. After removal of 4 bases from V and 1 base from J, the junction contained 8 bases not matched to a gene. The length of the CDR3 is 15 residues. The germline V gene has CDR1 GTSNPN and CDR2 SVGIG (reference sequence). The chain's CDR3 is CAWKGGGRGTDTQYF. The CDR3 DNA follows: TGTGCCTGGAAAGGTGGCGGGAGAGGCACAGATACGCAGTATTTT.

This rearrangement joins TRBV7-9 to TRBJ2-1; 10 bases are a match to TRBD1. V lost 5 bases and J lost 6; bases outside the gene matches: 13. Germline lookup yields CDR1 SEHNR and CDR2 FQNEAQ (reference sequence). The CDR3 spans 17 residues. The CDR3 DNA follows: TGTGCCAGCAGCCGAACGACAGGGGGCCCCGACACCAATGAGCAGTTCTTC. Protein: CASSRTTGGPDTNEQFF.